This T cell receptor (beta chain) is drawn from a study of T-cell memory formation after mild COVID-19. TCRalpha and TCRbeta libraries used 5'RACE with constant-segment primers and UMIs. Each CDR3 protein gets one entry after TCRdb re-called the 5' RACE reads with MiXCR. This sample has approximately 190,000 distinct CDR3 sequences, with around 19% found just once. Study results and caveats: Within pre-infection memory, some responding clones were found, suggesting cross-reactive memory joined. CD8+ contracting clones occupied EMRA, while CD4+ ones occupied mainly CM and EM.

The V gene end was trimmed by 7 bases and the J gene end by 5 bases; junction bases not matched to a gene: 9. Germline CDR1 is SNHLY and CDR2 is FYNNEI. CDR3 size: 15 residues. A single count supports this clonotype. Its antigen is as yet unknown. This rearrangement joins TRBV2 to TRBJ1-2, with TRBD1 identical over 11 bases. The clonotype was recovered from an adult woman who had mild COVID-19 (a few samples of this study predate the infection). Cell type and time point are not known. The sample consisted of PBMCs or a T cell subset sorted from them (not recorded which). CDR3 bases: TGTGCCAGCAACCTACACGGGACAGGGGGGTATGGCTACACCTTC. Residues: CASNLHGTGGYGYTF.